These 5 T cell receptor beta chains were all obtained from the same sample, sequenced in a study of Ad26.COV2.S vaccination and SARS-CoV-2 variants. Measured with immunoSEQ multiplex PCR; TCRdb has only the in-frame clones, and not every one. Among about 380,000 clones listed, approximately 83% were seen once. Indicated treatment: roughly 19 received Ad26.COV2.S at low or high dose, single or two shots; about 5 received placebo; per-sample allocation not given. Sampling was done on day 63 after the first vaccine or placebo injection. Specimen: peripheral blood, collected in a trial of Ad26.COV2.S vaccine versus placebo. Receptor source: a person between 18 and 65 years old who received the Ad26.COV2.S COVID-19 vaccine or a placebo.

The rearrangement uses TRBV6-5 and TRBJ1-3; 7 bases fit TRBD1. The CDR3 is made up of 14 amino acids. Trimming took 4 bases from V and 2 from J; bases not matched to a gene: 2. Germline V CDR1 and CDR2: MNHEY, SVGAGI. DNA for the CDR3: TGTGCCAGCAGTTCCACAGGGGCTGGAAACACCATATATTTT. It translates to CASSSTGAGNTIYF.

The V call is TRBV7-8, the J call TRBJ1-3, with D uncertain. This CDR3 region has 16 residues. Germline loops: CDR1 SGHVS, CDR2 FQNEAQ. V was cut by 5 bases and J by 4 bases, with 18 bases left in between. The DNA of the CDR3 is TGTGCCAGCAGCCACGAAAGGCTGGCGGTGGGAAACACCATATATTTT. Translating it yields CASSHERLAVGNTIYF. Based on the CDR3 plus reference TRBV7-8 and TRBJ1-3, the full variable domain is GAGVSQSPRYKVAKRGQDVALRCDPISGHVSLFWYQQALGQGPEFLTYFQNEAQLDKSGLPSDRFFAERPEGSVSTLKIQRTQQEDSAVYLCASSHERLAVGNTIYFGEGSWLTVV.

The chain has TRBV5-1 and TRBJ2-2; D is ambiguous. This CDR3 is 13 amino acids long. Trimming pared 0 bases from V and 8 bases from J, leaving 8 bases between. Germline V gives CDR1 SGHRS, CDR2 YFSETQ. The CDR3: CASSLVVTGELFF. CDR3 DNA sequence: TGCGCCAGCAGCTTGGTTGTTACAGGGGAGCTGTTTTTT.

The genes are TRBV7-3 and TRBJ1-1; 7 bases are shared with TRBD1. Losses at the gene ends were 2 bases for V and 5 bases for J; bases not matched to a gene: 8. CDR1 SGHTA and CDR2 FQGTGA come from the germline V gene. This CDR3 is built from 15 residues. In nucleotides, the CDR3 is TGTGCCAGCAGCTTAGCCACAGGGGTGAGGACTGAAGCTTTCTTT. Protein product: CASSLATGVRTEAFF.

CDR3 in amino acids: CSVDSGTLYGYTF. The CDR3 coding sequence is TGCAGCGTTGATAGCGGCACCCTCTATGGCTACACCTTC. The chain uses TRBV29-1 and TRBJ1-2; no clear D. Germline V CDR1 and CDR2: SQVTM, ANQGSEA. Trimming took off 3 bases at V and 4 bases at J, with 12 bases between the two ends. CDR3 size: 13 residues.